Detailed here is one TCR beta chain. The antigen it binds to is not known. Base qualities were left out, and no much larger clone turns up one base away. This sample is part of a study of shared clonotypes between healthy human individuals (dated by TCRdb to the early 2020s). Background on the whole study: The cohort comprised a couple of women and a few men aged 18 to 49 years. For each donor, CD4 naive and CD4 memory were each given three plates, CD8 naive was given two plates, and CD8 memory was given one plate. To estimate repertoire size and how much clonotype sharing occurs between individuals, the study deeply sequenced the blood TCR repertoires of roughly 5 healthy adults. Libraries were prepared and TCR repertoires were sequenced by different laboratories using diverse techniques, in order to increase sequencing depth and limit assay-specific biases. Between about 0.8 and 8.9 billion PBMCs per donor were obtained by leukapheresis.

CD8 naive samples were obtained by positive selection for CCR7 among CD45RO-negative cells, yielding a CD45RA+CCR7+ population from which TemRA cells were excluded. Healthy HIV-negative adults with no recently reported acute infections or vaccinations were included as donors. All donors were Caucasian adults living in Nashville, Tennessee, USA. Blood was collected by leukapheresis, and PBMCs were isolated by Ficoll-Histopaque density gradient centrifugation and then cryopreserved in liquid nitrogen vapor phase. Analytical flow cytometry was used to check the purity and quantity of each magnetically sorted T cell population. Each sorted fraction had its genomic DNA isolated and then quantified by UV absorbance on a Nanodrop 2000c. What the study reported, not specific to this receptor: Only blood was sampled, and tissue TCR repertoires likely differ from those in blood. Compared with non-shared clonotypes, clonotypes shared by all four sorted-subset donors had higher generation probabilities. The small number of donors limited the genetic and exposure-history diversity represented. Approximately 4.8% of naive CD4, around 3.6% of naive CD8, roughly 2.5% of memory CD4, and approximately 0.39% of memory CD8 clonotypes were shared across a few donors. Estimated clonotype richness was generally larger for naive than for memory subsets. Even with the large sequencing depth, rarefaction of the sorted-subset datasets indicated that sequencing was incomplete. Based on pairwise subsampling, the degree of clonotype sharing among donors was expected to be affected by sequencing depth.

TCR CDR3 regions were amplified from genomic DNA by multiplex PCR using the deep immunoSEQ assay. For each cell subset, the extracted genomic DNA was distributed evenly across all wells of several immunoSEQ 96-well plates, and each plate served as one replicate. For sorted subsets, each replicate PCR was loaded with 150 to 250 ng genomic DNA, equivalent to some 31,000 T cell genomes. Purified libraries were quantified with a Qubit 3.0 fluorometer, sized on a Bioanalyzer 2100, and re-quantified with the KAPA Library Quantification kit. Each immunoSEQ 96-well plate was sequenced on its own single-read 150-cycle Illumina NextSeq 550 flow cell. The published analysis was carried out like this. The immunoSEQ output contained only junctional sequences without quality scores, so filtering could not match that applied to full-length reads. Sequences were annotated with PyIR, a Python wrapper for IgBLAST v1.9, using IMGT germline references to assign V/J genes and CDR3. Reads were removed for weak V/J assignments (E-value above 1e-6), missing CDR3, stop codons, out-of-frame junctions, or ambiguous translated residues. V3J clonotypes were defined as sequences sharing the same inferred V gene, J gene, and CDR3 amino acid sequence. Percentage overlap between repertoires was calculated by dividing the number of shared unique clonotypes by the size of the smaller repertoire. Three approaches were used to assess repertoire richness: RTK rarefaction, the Chao1 estimator, and Recon v2.1 estimates of unobserved clonotypes. For all TCRbeta clonotypes obtained by the gDNA method from several donors, generation probabilities were computed with OLGA. TCRdb took this table from immuneACCESS and kept in-frame rearrangements with V and J called. Such tables lack part of the clones; where checked against another copy, unresolved V genes explain under half of the gap, and the rest is unexplained. V and J calls and clone size are as listed in that table; D and trimming were resolved from the DNA. The sample includes around 2,000,000 clones, with over 85% observed a single time. In total, the top ten clones hold under 1.5% of the sample.

This receptor was taken from a young man in good health. The sample was naive CD8+ T cells sorted from blood. Per the publication, the cell subset or site label means: CD45RA+CCR7+.

The bases read TGTGCCAGCAGCTTGGGAGCGACAAGACAAGAGACCCAGTACTTC. Translated, this is CASSLGATRQETQYF. The chain couples TRBV11-2 to TRBJ2-5; the D gene is possibly TRBD2, with 5 bases matching. The CDR3 goes from the cysteine to the phenylalanine over 15 residues. Only the CDR3 DNA stays, 45 bases, in frame from base 1. According to the germline V gene, CDR1 reads SGHAT and CDR2 reads FQNNGV. A distance of 13 bases separates the germline ends of V and J, which lose 3 bases and 2 bases respectively. The CDR3, completed at both ends by the reference TRBV11-2 and TRBJ2-5 genes, gives the full variable domain EAGVAQSPRYKIIEKRQSVAFWCNPISGHATLYWYQQILGQGPKLLIQFQNNGVVDDSQLPKDRFSAERLKGVDSTLKIQPAKLEDSAVYLCASSLGATRQETQYFGPGTRLLVL.